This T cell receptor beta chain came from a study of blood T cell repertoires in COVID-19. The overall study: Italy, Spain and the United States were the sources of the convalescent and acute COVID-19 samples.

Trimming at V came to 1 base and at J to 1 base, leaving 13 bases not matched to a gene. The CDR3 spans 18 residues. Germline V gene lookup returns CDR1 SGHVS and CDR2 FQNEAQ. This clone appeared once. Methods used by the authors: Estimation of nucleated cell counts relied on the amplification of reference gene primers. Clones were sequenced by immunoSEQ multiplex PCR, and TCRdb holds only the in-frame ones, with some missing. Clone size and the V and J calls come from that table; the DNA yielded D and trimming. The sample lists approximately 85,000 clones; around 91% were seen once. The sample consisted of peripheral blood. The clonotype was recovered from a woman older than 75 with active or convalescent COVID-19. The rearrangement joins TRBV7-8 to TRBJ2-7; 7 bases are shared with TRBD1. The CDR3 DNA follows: TGTGCCAGCAGCTTAGGCGGCCTACGACAGGGCTTTTCCTACGAGCAGTACTTC. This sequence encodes CASSLGGLRQGFSYEQYF.